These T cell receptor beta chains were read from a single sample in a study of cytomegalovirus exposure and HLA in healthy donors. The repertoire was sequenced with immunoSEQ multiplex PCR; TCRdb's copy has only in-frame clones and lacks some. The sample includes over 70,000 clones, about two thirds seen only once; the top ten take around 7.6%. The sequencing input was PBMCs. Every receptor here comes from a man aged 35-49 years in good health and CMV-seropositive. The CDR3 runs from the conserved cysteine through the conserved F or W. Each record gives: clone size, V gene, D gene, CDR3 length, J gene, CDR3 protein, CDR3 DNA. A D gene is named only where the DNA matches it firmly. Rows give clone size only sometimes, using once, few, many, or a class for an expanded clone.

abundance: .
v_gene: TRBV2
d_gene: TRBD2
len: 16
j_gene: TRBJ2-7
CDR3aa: CASGDGTSGGAYEQYF
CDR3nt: TGTGCCAGCGGGGACGGGACTAGCGGGGGGGCCTACGAGCAGTACTTC

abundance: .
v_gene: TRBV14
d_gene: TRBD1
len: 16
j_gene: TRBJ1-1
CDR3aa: CASSQRTGKMNTEAFF
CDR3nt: TGTGCCAGCAGCCAGAGGACAGGGAAGATGAACACTGAAGCTTTCTTT

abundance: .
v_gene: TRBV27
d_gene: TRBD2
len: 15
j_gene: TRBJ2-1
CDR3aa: CASSLETPGGNEQFF
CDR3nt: TGTGCCAGCAGTTTAGAGACTCCGGGAGGGAATGAGCAGTTCTTC

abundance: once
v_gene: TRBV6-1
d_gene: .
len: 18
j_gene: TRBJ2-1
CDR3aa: CASSDQASPGLGYNEQFF
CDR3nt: TGTGCCAGCAGTGACCAAGCCTCACCAGGGTTAGGCTACAATGAGCAGTTCTTC

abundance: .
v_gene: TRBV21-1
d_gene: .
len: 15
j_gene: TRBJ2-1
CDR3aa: CASSQGLAGANEQFF
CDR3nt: TGTGCCAGCAGCCAGGGACTAGCGGGAGCAAATGAGCAGTTCTTC

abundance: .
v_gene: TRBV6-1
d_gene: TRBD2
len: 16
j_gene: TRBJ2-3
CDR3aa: CASSAQGLAGTDTQYF
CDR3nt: TGTGCCAGCAGTGCTCAGGGACTAGCTGGCACAGATACGCAGTATTTT

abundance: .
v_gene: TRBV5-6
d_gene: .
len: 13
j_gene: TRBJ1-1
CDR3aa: CASSLRGTTNAFF
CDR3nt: TGTGCCAGCAGCTTGAGGGGGACCACGAACGCTTTCTTT

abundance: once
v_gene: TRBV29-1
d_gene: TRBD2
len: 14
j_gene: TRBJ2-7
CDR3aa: CSVAGTSGSYEQYF
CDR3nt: TGCAGCGTTGCCGGGACTAGCGGGAGTTACGAGCAGTACTTC

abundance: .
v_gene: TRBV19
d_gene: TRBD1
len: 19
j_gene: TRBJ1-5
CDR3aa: CASSIPTKRTGTSNQPQHF
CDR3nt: TGTGCCAGTAGTATCCCCACCAAACGGACAGGGACTAGCAATCAGCCCCAGCATTTT

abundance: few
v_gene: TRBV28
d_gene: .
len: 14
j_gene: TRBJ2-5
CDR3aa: CASSRGQGRETQYF
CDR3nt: TGTGCCAGCAGCCGGGGTCAGGGGAGAGAGACCCAGTACTTC

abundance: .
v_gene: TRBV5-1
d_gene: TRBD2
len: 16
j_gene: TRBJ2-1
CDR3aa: CASSISTSGPYNEQFF
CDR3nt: TGCGCCAGCAGCATAAGCACTAGCGGACCTTACAATGAGCAGTTCTTC

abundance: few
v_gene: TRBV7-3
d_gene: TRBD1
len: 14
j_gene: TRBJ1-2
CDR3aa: CASSLGQGDYGYTF
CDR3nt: TGTGCCAGCAGCTTAGGACAGGGGGACTATGGCTACACCTTC

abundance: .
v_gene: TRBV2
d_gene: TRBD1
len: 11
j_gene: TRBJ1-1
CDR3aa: CASSRDSEAFF
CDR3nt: TGTGCCAGCAGCCGGGACAGCGAAGCTTTCTTT

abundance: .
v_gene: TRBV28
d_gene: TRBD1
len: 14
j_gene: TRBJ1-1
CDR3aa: CASSIGQGHTEAFF
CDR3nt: TGTGCCAGCAGCATTGGACAGGGGCACACTGAAGCTTTCTTT

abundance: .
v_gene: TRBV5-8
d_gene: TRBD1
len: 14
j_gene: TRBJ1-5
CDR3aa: CASSRDRGWEPQHF
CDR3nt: TGTGCCAGCAGCCGGGACAGGGGATGGGAGCCCCAGCATTTT

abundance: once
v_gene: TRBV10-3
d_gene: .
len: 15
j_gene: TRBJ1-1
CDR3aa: CAISAAAGKYTEAFF
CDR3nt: TGTGCCATCAGTGCCGCCGCAGGGAAATACACTGAAGCTTTCTTT

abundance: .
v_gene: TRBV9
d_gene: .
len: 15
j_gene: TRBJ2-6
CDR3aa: CASSRGGSGANVLTF
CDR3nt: TGTGCCAGCAGCCGAGGCGGGTCTGGGGCCAACGTCCTGACTTTC

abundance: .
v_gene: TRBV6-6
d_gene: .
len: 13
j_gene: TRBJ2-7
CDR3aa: CATHRGKGYEQYF
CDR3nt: TGTGCCACTCACCGGGGAAAAGGGTACGAGCAGTACTTC

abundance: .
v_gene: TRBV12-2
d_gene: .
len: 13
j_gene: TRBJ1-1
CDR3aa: CASRLEGYTEAFF
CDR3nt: TGTGCAAGTCGCTTAGAGGGGTATACTGAAGCTTTCTTT

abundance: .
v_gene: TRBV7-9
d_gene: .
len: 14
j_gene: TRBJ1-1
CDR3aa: CASSPRGVNTEAFF
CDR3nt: TGTGCCAGCAGCCCCCGGGGAGTGAACACTGAAGCTTTCTTT

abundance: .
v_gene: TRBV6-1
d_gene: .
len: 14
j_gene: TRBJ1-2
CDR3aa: CASSEYDAGFGYTF
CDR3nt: TGTGCCAGCAGTGAATACGACGCAGGGTTCGGCTACACCTTC

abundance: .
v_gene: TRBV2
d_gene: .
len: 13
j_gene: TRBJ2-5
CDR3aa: CASNPGDQETQYF
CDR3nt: TGTGCCAGCAACCCGGGAGACCAAGAGACCCAGTACTTC

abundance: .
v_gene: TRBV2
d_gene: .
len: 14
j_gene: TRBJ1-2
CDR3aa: CASSDLPGTYGYTF
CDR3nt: TGTGCCAGCAGCGACCTCCCGGGAACCTATGGCTACACCTTC

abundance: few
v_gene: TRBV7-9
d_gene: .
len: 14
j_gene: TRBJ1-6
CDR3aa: CASSLEGGAITLHF
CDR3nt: TGTGCCAGCAGCTTAGAGGGCGGGGCCATCACCCTCCACTTT

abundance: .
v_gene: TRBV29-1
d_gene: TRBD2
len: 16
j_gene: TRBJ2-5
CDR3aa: CSVDGLAGLARETQYF
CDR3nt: TGCAGCGTTGACGGACTAGCGGGCTTGGCGCGAGAGACCCAGTACTTC

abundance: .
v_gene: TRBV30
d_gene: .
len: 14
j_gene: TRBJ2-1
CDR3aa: CAWSSGLLYNEQFF
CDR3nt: TGTGCCTGGAGTTCGGGACTCCTCTACAATGAGCAGTTCTTC

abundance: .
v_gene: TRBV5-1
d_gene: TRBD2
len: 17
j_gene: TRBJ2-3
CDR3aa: CASSPAWTSGRTDTQYF
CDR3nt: TGCGCCAGCAGCCCGGCCTGGACTAGCGGGAGAACAGATACGCAGTATTTT

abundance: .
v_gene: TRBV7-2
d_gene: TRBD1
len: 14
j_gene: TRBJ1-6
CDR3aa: CASSTTGGLEPLHF
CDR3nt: TGTGCCAGCAGCACAACAGGGGGCCTCGAGCCCCTCCACTTT

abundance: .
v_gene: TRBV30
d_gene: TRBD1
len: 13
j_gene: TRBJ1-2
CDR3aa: CAWNRGLGYGYTF
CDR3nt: TGTGCCTGGAACAGGGGGCTCGGGTATGGCTACACCTTC